Described below is a single T cell receptor beta chain sequence and its context. The antigen remains undetermined. V was pared by 0 bases and J by 6 bases, with 8 bases between. The CDR3 is 14 residues long. Germline V gene sequence: CDR1 LGHNA, CDR2 YNFKEQ. Generated by immunoSEQ multiplex PCR, the TCRdb table keeps only in-frame clones and is missing some. The sample lists roughly 170,000 clones; about 66% were seen once. This sample stems from a study of shared clonotypes between healthy human individuals. Looking at the study overall: Three plates each covered CD4 naive and memory; CD8 naive two, CD8 memory one. Findings of the study overall: Larger estimated richness was generally recorded for naive subsets relative to memory subsets.

This TCR came from a man under 40 in good health. Source material: memory CD4+ T cells sorted from blood. Sample subset: CD45RA-negative fraction. V gene TRBV4-2 combines with J gene TRBJ2-2; D gene uncertain. This CDR3 is CASSQDLAPGELFF. The CDR3 nucleotides are TGTGCCAGCAGCCAAGATCTCGCCCCCGGGGAGCTGTTTTTT.